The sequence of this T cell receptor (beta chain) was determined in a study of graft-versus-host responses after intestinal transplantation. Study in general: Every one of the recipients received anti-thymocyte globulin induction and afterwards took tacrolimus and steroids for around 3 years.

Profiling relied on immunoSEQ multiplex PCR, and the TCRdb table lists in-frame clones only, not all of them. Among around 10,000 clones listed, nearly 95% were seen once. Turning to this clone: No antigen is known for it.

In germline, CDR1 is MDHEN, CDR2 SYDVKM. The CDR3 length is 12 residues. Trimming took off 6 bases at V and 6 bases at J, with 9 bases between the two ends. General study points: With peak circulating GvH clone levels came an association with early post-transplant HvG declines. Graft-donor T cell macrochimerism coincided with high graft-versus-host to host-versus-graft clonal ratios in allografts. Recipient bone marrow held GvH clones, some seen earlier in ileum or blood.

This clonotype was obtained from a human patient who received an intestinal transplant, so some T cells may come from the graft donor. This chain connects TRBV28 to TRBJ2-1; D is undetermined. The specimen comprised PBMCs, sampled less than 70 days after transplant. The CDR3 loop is CASSPWGNEQFF. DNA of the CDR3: TGTGCCAGCAGCCCTTGGGGCAATGAGCAGTTCTTC.